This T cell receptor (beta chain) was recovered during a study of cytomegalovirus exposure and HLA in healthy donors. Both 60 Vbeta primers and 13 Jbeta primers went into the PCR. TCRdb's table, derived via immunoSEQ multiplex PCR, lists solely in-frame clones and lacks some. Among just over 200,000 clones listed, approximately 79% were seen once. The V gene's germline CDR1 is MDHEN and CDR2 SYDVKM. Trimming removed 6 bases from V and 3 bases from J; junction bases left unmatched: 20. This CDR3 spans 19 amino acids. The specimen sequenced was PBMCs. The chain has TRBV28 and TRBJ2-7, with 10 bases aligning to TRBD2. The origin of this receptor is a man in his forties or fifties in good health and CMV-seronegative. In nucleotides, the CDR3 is TGTGCCAGCAGCCGGGACCGACTGGCCCGAGTAGCGGGAGGCTACGAGCAGTACTTC. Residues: CASSRDRLARVAGGYEQYF.